The TCR beta chain under discussion was sequenced for a study of vaccination effects on CD4 cells after COVID-19. Of note for this clone: Its target is not known.

Germline V gene data show CDR1 as MNHEY and CDR2 as SVGAGI. The CDR3 sequence is 14 residues long. Trimming removed 8 bases from V and 5 bases from J, with 16 bases in between. General study results and limits: Few convalescent patients were studied, and early post-infection samples were lacking.

Antigen-specific CD4+ T cells were expanded with viral peptide pools in the ViraFEST assay before sequencing. It was after around 10 days of culture that CD4+ T cells were isolated. Prior SARS-CoV-2 infection was absent in the vaccine recipients, as shown by negative nucleocapsid antibodies. In culture with approximately 10 IU/ml IL-2 and about 10 ug/ml peptides, PBMC were grown at around 1.8 million per well. Researchers swapped half the medium for IL-2 medium on both days 3 and 7. The data were produced by immunoSEQ multiplex PCR, yet TCRdb's version contains in-frame clones alone and is incomplete. The repertoire holds 65,000 to 85,000 clones, with over 70% as singletons.

Sequencing was performed on CD4+ T cells from PBMCs cultured with SARS-CoV-2 spike peptides, taken before COVID-19 vaccination. The V call is TRBV6-5, the J call TRBJ1-5; no definite D call. The origin of this receptor is a human donor who received a COVID-19 vaccine. Written as DNA, the CDR3 is TGTGCCAGCTCCGGAGGAACAGAACATCAGCCCCAGCATTTT. As protein: CASSGGTEHQPQHF.